The 18 T cell receptor beta chains listed next were all sequenced from one sample in a study of blood T cell repertoires in COVID-19. Profiling relied on immunoSEQ multiplex PCR, and the TCRdb table lists in-frame clones only, not all of them. The sample lists nearly 55,000 clones; about 86% were seen once. The sample consisted of peripheral blood. These receptors were obtained from a man in his 70s with active COVID-19.

The chain employs TRBV7-2 and TRBJ1-6; D may be TRBD1 (5 bases). The CDR3 extends over 13 amino acids. V was clipped by 5 bases and J by 7 bases, with 9 bases between them. From germline, CDR1 is SGHTA and CDR2 FQGNSA. Here the CDR3 reads CASSTNRNSPLHF. The CDR3 DNA reads TGTGCCAGCAGCACTAACAGGAATTCACCCCTCCACTTT.

By sample fraction, this clone is medium-sized. The rearrangement links TRBV14 to TRBJ2-3; maybe TRBD2 (6 bases). CDR3 length: 15 residues. V dropped 1 base and J dropped 5 bases, with 13 bases sitting between them. Germline CDR1 reads SGHDN; CDR2 reads FVKESK. The CDR3 here is CASSQAGGDQDTQYF. CDR3 sequence (DNA): TGTGCCAGCAGCCAAGCTGGCGGGGATCAAGATACGCAGTATTTT.

CDR3 amino acids: CATSDWGRGEAFF. The CDR3 DNA reads as TGTGCCACCAGTGATTGGGGCAGGGGGGAAGCTTTCTTT. This chain joins TRBV24-1 and TRBJ1-1; TRBD1 matches at 7 bases. In germline, CDR1 is KGHDR, CDR2 SFDVKD. V lost 2 bases to trimming and J lost 8 bases; unmatched junction nucleotides: 4. The CDR3 length is 13 residues.

The chain uses TRBV28 and TRBJ1-6, with unresolved D. V lost 7 bases to trimming and J lost 7 bases, with 17 bases between them. CDR1 is MDHEN, CDR2 SYDVKM, per germline. The CDR3 extends over 15 amino acids. This chain's CDR3 is CASKIVPSLNSPLHF. In DNA, the CDR3 is TGTGCCAGCAAGATAGTCCCGTCGCTCAATTCACCCCTCCACTTT.

The V and J genes are TRBV4-3 and TRBJ2-3; 8 nucleotides agree with TRBD1. The trim removed 1 base at V and 4 bases at J, leaving 7 bases unmatched. Germline CDR1 LGHNA, CDR2 YSLEER. The CDR3 is 16 residues long. This CDR3 is CASSQGQGAGADTQYF. DNA of the CDR3: TGCGCCAGCAGCCAAGGTCAGGGGGCTGGCGCAGATACGCAGTATTTT.

V is TRBV6-5 and J is TRBJ2-1; D is uncertain. This CDR3 has 14 amino acids. Germline V gene lookup returns CDR1 MNHEY and CDR2 SVGAGI. Trimming took 6 bases from V and 5 from J, leaving 14 bases between them. The CDR3 spells CASSPSFVHNEQFF. In DNA, the CDR3 is TGTGCCAGCAGCCCGTCGTTCGTCCACAATGAGCAGTTCTTC.

CDR3 in amino acids: CASSFRTGMVEQFF. Here the CDR3 DNA reads TGTGCCAGCAGCTTTCGGACAGGGATGGTTGAGCAGTTCTTC. The rearrangement joins TRBV9 to TRBJ2-1; the match to TRBD1 covers 8 bases. The CDR3 is made up of 14 amino acids. CDR1 and CDR2 from the germline V gene are SGDLS and YYNGEE. Trimming took 4 bases from V and 9 from J; bases not matched to a gene: 9.

This clone was picked up one time. The chain carries TRBV19 and TRBJ2-5, with 8 positions matching TRBD1. The CDR3 is made up of 13 amino acids. Germline V gene lookup returns CDR1 LNHDA and CDR2 SQIVND (reference sequence). V gave up 5 bases and J gave up 2 bases; unmatched junction bases: 1. The CDR3 is CASSDRGQETQYF. CDR3 DNA sequence: TGTGCCAGTAGTGACAGGGGTCAAGAGACCCAGTACTTC.

This rearrangement joins TRBV7-2 to TRBJ2-6; maybe TRBD2 (6 bases). The CDR3 is made up of 15 amino acids. V gave up 5 bases and J gave up 1 base, with 9 bases separating them. In germline, CDR1 is SGHTA, CDR2 FQGNSA. The CDR3 sequence is CASSPRGSGANVLTF. CDR3 nucleotides: TGTGCCAGCAGCCCCCGGGGGTCTGGGGCCAACGTCCTGACTTTC. The full variable domain, rest sourced from reference TRBV7-2 and TRBJ2-6, is GAGVSQSPSNKVTEKGKDVELRCDPISGHTALYWYRQSLGQGLEFLIYFQGNSAPDKSGLPSDRFSAERTGGSVSTLTIQRTQQEDSAVYLCASSPRGSGANVLTFGAGSRLTVL.

This clone occurred once. This chain uses TRBV7-2 with TRBJ2-3, with a tentative D call TRBD2 (7 bases). V was pared by 7 bases and J by 1 base, with 15 bases between. This CDR3 region has 15 residues. Germline V gives CDR1 SGHTA, CDR2 FQGNSA. The CDR3 region has the DNA TGTGCCAGCACCGTCCTAGGGGGGGGCACAGATACGCAGTATTTT. This sequence encodes CASTVLGGGTDTQYF.

This chain links TRBV19 with TRBJ2-7; 10 bases are shared with TRBD2. CDR3 length: 16 amino acids. In germline, CDR1 is LNHDA, CDR2 SQIVND (reference sequence). The ends lost 2 bases at V and 7 bases at J; junction bases unmatched: 11. CDR3 bases: TGTGCCAGTAGTATAAGTAGCGGGGGGCCTCTCGGGGAGCAGTACTTC. It yields the protein CASSISSGGPLGEQYF.

This clone was detected only once. The chain links TRBV2 to TRBJ2-5; 7 bases are a match to TRBD1. Germline CDR1 and CDR2: SNHLY and FYNNEI. There are 13 residues in the CDR3. V trimming: 8 bases; J trimming: 2 bases; junction bases outside the gene matches: 5. The CDR3 reads CASAGGQQETQYF. In DNA, the CDR3 is TGTGCCAGCGCAGGGGGACAGCAAGAGACCCAGTACTTC.

The chain combines TRBV30 with TRBJ1-4; D is unresolved. The V end was cut by 6 bases, the J end by 5 bases, with 13 bases between. CDR1 and CDR2 (germline): GTSNPN, SVGIG (reference sequence). The length of the CDR3 is 13 residues. The CDR3 coding sequence is TGTGCCTGCCGGAGAAGGAACAATGAAAAACTGTTTTTT. It translates to CACRRRNNEKLFF.

This chain joins TRBV19 and TRBJ1-4, with 9 bases matching TRBD1. The germline V gene has CDR1 LNHDA and CDR2 SQIVND (reference sequence). Trimming removed 5 bases from V and 5 bases from J; junction bases left unmatched: 9. There are 16 residues in the CDR3. The CDR3 protein is CASSVGDRVRNEKLFF. The DNA of the CDR3 is TGTGCCAGTAGTGTGGGGGACAGGGTGAGAAATGAAAAACTGTTTTTT. Based on the CDR3 plus reference TRBV19 and TRBJ1-4, the full variable domain is DGGITQSPKYLFRKEGQNVTLSCEQNLNHDAMYWYRQDPGQGLRLIYYSQIVNDFQKGDIAEGYSVSREKKESFPLTVTSAQKNPTAFYLCASSVGDRVRNEKLFFGSGTQLSVL.

This chain joins TRBV9 and TRBJ2-1; D is ambiguous. The CDR3 is made up of 12 amino acids. Germline values: CDR1 SGDLS, CDR2 YYNGEE. V lost 0 bases and J 11 bases, leaving 9 bases between the germline ends. In nucleotides, the CDR3 is TGTGCCAGCAGCGTAGAGGCGGCCCAGCAGTTCTTC. This sequence encodes CASSVEAAQQFF.

This clone was seen a single time. This CDR3 reads CASSQAPLAGATDTQYF. CDR3 coding DNA: TGCGCCAGCAGCCAAGCCCCCTTAGCGGGAGCCACAGATACGCAGTATTTT. The V call is TRBV4-3, the J call TRBJ2-3; 9 bases map to TRBD2. The germline CDR1 and CDR2 sequences are LGHNA and YSLEER. The trim removed 1 base at V and 2 bases at J, leaving 7 bases unmatched. This CDR3 has 17 amino acids.

This clone turned up a few times. V is TRBV4-3 and J is TRBJ2-1, with D unclear. Trimming took off 1 base at V and 8 bases at J, with 9 bases between the two ends. Germline CDR1 is LGHNA and CDR2 is YSLEER. The length of the CDR3 is 13 residues. The CDR3 DNA reads TGCGCCAGCAGCCAAGCGATCCGAGATGAGCAGTTCTTC. Protein: CASSQAIRDEQFF.

The chain joins TRBV6-2 or TRBV6-3 to TRBJ2-2; tentatively, D is TRBD1 (5 bases). The CDR3 has 16 amino acids. Germline V gene data show CDR1 as MNHEY and CDR2 as SVGEGT. The V end was cut by 1 base, the J end by 5 bases, with 14 bases between. CDR3 in DNA: TGTGCCAGCAGTTACTGGAACAGGATCAGAACCGGGGAGCTGTTTTTT. Translated, it gives CASSYWNRIRTGELFF.